This TCR beta chain derives from a study of graft-versus-host responses after intestinal transplantation (dated by TCRdb to the early 2020s). Looking at the study overall: The transplants that recipients got were multivisceral, liver-intestinal, or isolated intestinal. To identify alloreactive clones, pre-transplant mixed lymphocyte reaction products were sequenced and compared with unstimulated pre-transplant donor and recipient T cells. Samples from a few later patients were sequenced in-house on an Illumina MiSeq with MiXCR processing rather than by the commercial service. A cohort of 24 intestinal transplant recipients, including one retransplant, was enrolled, and 3 patients lacking pretransplant specimens were excluded. Every recipient was given anti-thymocyte globulin induction, then maintenance tacrolimus and steroids for about three years. A peak of at least 4% donor T cells among recipient peripheral blood mononuclear cells was the definition used for donor T cell macrochimerism. After intestinal transplantation, graft-versus-host and host-versus-graft alloreactive T cell clones in the graft, circulation and bone marrow were tracked using bulk TCR-beta CDR3 sequencing. Study-level results and caveats: GvH clones were detected in recipient bone marrow, and some appeared earlier in ileal mucosa or blood, consistent with an intestinal mucosal origin. Early after transplant, declines in HvG clones were associated with peak levels of circulating GvH clones. Conclusions were limited by the relatively low number and heterogeneity of intestinal transplant patients. High GvH to HvG T cell clonal ratios were observed in the allografts of patients with donor T cell macrochimerism.

Blood samples were collected up to 4 times in the first month after transplant and then at least monthly when available. To note about this clone: The clone's antigen remains unknown. Base-call qualities are not available, and no considerably larger clone is one nucleotide away.

V is trimmed back by 5 bases and J by 4 bases, and the junction contains 9 bases that no gene match accounts for. CDR1 and CDR2 are read off the germline V gene as SGHNT and YENEEA. From the cysteine up to the phenylalanine, the CDR3 has a length of 16 residues. The CDR3 DNA has 48 bases and is translated from base 1. Library preparation was by the immunoSEQ multiplex PCR assay. For most patients, genomic DNA was subjected to high-throughput TCR-beta CDR3 sequencing by Adaptive Biotechnologies. The study's own analysis went as follows. Adaptive's ImmunoSEQ software supplied the TCR sequencing data for around 19 patients, while MiXCR and VDJtools were used to process a few other patients. Because the origin of CDR3 nucleotide sequences shared between donor and recipient could not be assigned, those sequences were removed. To be classed as alloreactive, a clone needed at least 2-fold expansion over unstimulated cells and a minimum CFSE-low frequency of 0.002% (template counts) or 0.001% (read counts). Clones detected in sequenced pre-transplant spleen, lymph node, or MLR CFSE-low populations of the donor or recipient were defined as mappable. Cumulative frequency of alloreactive clones was calculated as a percentage of all sequences weighted by copy number. What TCRdb holds here is the immuneACCESS table cut down to in-frame rearrangements. Part of the clones is not present; checked against another copy, under half of the missing clones reflect an unresolved V gene, and the others are unexplained. The V and J calls and the clone size are those of that table, but D and trimming were determined from the DNA. The sample data list over 40,000 clones, and over 85% of these were observed just once. 5.9% of the sample lies in the top ten.

The TCR sequence derives from a human patient who received an intestinal transplant, so some T cells may come from the graft donor. This sequence uses TRBV11-3 and TRBJ2-5; TRBD2 fits 11 bases in the junction. The specimen comprised PBMCs, sampled about 800 days after a first intestinal transplant, on the day of a second. The DNA sequence is as follows: TGTGCCAGCAGCCCCGGGACTAGCGGCCTGGGAGAGACCCAGTACTTC. Translation gives CASSPGTSGLGETQYF.